Presented here are 18 T cell receptor beta chains from one specimen sequenced in a study of multiple sclerosis patients with progressive multifocal leukoencephalopathy. Repertoires were generated with immunoSEQ multiplex PCR, while TCRdb's copy carries only in-frame clones and drops some. Of around 30,000 clones in the sample, almost 90% were seen once. The time point here: 12 to 13 months of natalizumab therapy. The sample here was PBMCs, taken from a patient treated with natalizumab. Receptors were obtained from a human donor with multiple sclerosis.

This clone came up once. The CDR3 here is CASSLEGWRGRTDTQYF. CDR3 nucleotide sequence: TGTGCCAGCAGCTTAGAAGGTTGGCGGGGGCGCACAGATACGCAGTATTTT. The chain employs TRBV11-1 and TRBJ2-3; possible D gene TRBD2, 7 bases. The germline gives CDR1 SGHAT, CDR2 FQDESV (reference sequence). Trimming removed 1 base from V and 1 base from J, with 15 bases in between. The CDR3 sequence is 17 residues long.

The V gene is TRBV6-1, the J gene TRBJ2-7; D is possibly TRBD1 (5 bases). V dropped 7 bases and J dropped 2 bases, with 15 bases sitting between them. The CDR3 sequence is 14 residues long. Germline loops: CDR1 MNHNS, CDR2 SASEGT. The CDR3 region is CASKRRQPTYEQYF. The DNA for the CDR3 is TGTGCCAGCAAGCGCAGACAGCCAACCTACGAGCAGTACTTC.

The gene calls are TRBV30 and TRBJ2-6, with a tentative D call TRBD2 (6 bases). The V gene lost 1 base and the J gene lost 0 bases, with 10 bases spanning the gap. The CDR3 spans 16 residues. In germline, CDR1 is GTSNPN, CDR2 SVGIG (reference sequence). The CDR3: CAWSAGLYSGANVLTF. CDR3 DNA: TGTGCCTGGAGTGCGGGACTGTACTCTGGGGCCAACGTCCTGACTTTC. The full variable domain, completed using reference TRBV30 and TRBJ2-6, is SQTIHQWPATLVQPVGSPLSLECTVEGTSNPNLYWYRQAAGRGLQLLFYSVGIGQISSEVPQNLSASRPQDRQFILSSKKLLLSDSGFYLCAWSAGLYSGANVLTFGAGSRLTVL.

The chain couples TRBV30 to TRBJ1-2, with D uncertain. The germline V gene encodes CDR1 GTSNPN and CDR2 SVGIG (reference sequence). V shed 5 bases and J shed 8 bases, with 18 bases lying between them. The CDR3 contains 13 residues. The CDR3 region is CAWEDGVSRGYTF. CDR3 in DNA: TGTGCCTGGGAAGATGGAGTGAGTCGGGGCTACACCTTC.

V gene TRBV7-9 combines with J gene TRBJ2-3, with 9 bases fitting TRBD1. Germline V gene data show CDR1 as SEHNR and CDR2 as FQNEAQ (reference sequence). The V and J ends lost 4 bases and 5 bases, in that order; junction bases with no gene match: 7. The CDR3 totals 15 residues. The CDR3 sequence: CASSSLRQGVDTQYF. CDR3 nucleotide sequence: TGTGCCAGCAGCTCCCTGAGACAGGGGGTAGATACGCAGTATTTT.

This chain joins TRBV4-3 and TRBJ2-1; a weak D match, TRBD1 (5 bases). The length of the CDR3 is 16 residues. Germline V gene sequence: CDR1 LGHNA, CDR2 YSLEER. Trimming left V 1 base short and J 1 base short, with 11 bases between. In DNA, the CDR3 is TGCGCCAGCAGCCAAGGATCAGGGTCTTCCTACAATGAGCAGTTCTTC. Translation: CASSQGSGSSYNEQFF.

This clone was seen just once. This chain joins TRBV19 and TRBJ1-6; TRBD1 might be the D (5 bases). There are 16 residues in the CDR3. Trimming took off 3 bases at V and 5 bases at J, with 14 bases between the two ends. Per germline, CDR1 LNHDA and CDR2 SQIVND (reference sequence). CDR3: CASSMYQGMNNSPLHF. The CDR3 nucleotides read TGTGCCAGTAGTATGTACCAGGGAATGAATAATTCACCCCTCCACTTT. Based on the CDR3 plus reference TRBV19 and TRBJ1-6, the full variable domain is DGGITQSPKYLFRKEGQNVTLSCEQNLNHDAMYWYRQDPGQGLRLIYYSQIVNDFQKGDIAEGYSVSREKKESFPLTVTSAQKNPTAFYLCASSMYQGMNNSPLHFGNGTRLTVT.

The CDR3 spells CASSGPGRNLDNEQFF. CDR3 in DNA: TGTGCCAGCAGCGGACCAGGACGGAACCTAGACAATGAGCAGTTCTTC. The chain is built from TRBV9 and TRBJ2-1; D is ambiguous. From germline, CDR1 is SGDLS and CDR2 YYNGEE. V lost 3 bases and J lost 5, with 18 bases in between. CDR3 length equals 16 residues.

The chain links TRBV5-6 to TRBJ2-5; weak D call: TRBD2 (5 bases). Germline assignment: CDR1 SGHDT and CDR2 YYEEEE. The V end was cut by 4 bases, the J end by 5 bases, with 12 bases between. The CDR3 is 13 amino acids. The CDR3 reads CASSPGGGETQYF. The CDR3 nucleotides are TGTGCCAGCAGCCCCGGAGGTGGGGAGACCCAGTACTTC.

The CDR3 protein is CASSRGGSRNTEAFF. The CDR3 region has the DNA TGTGCCAGCAGCCGAGGGGGGAGTCGTAACACTGAAGCTTTCTTT. The V and J genes are TRBV28 and TRBJ1-1, with D possibly matching TRBD1 (6 bases). The ends were cut back, 6 bases at V and 2 bases at J, with 16 bases in the middle. The CDR3 sequence is 15 residues long. The germline gives CDR1 MDHEN, CDR2 SYDVKM. The full variable domain, completed using reference TRBV28 and TRBJ1-1, is DVKVTQSSRYLVKRTGEKVFLECVQDMDHENMFWYRQDPGLGLRLIYFSYDVKMKEKGDIPEGYSVSREKKERFSLILESASTNQTSMYLCASSRGGSRNTEAFFGQGTRLTVV.

This chain uses TRBV18 with TRBJ1-2; weak D call: TRBD1 (6 bases). Per germline, CDR1 KGHSH and CDR2 LQKENI. V gave up 3 bases and J gave up 4 bases, with 15 bases separating them. The CDR3 contains 15 residues. The CDR3 loop is CASSPGAGQIYGYTF. For the CDR3, the DNA is TGTGCCAGCTCACCCGGGGCGGGACAAATCTATGGCTACACCTTC.

This chain links TRBV10-3 with TRBJ1-2, with D possibly being TRBD1 (5 bases). The germline V gene encodes CDR1 ENHRY and CDR2 SYGVKD. The V end lost 6 bases, the J end lost 4 bases, and 12 bases lay between the germline ends. The CDR3 spans 13 residues. The DNA of the CDR3 is TGTGCCATCAGCCCCGCGGGGGTCTATGGCTACACCTTC. Protein product: CAISPAGVYGYTF.

The chain recombines TRBV5-6 with TRBJ1-2; D ambiguous. Germline CDR1 SGHDT, CDR2 YYEEEE. The CDR3 consists of 13 residues. Trimming left V 1 base short and J 4 bases short, with 8 bases between. As DNA, the CDR3 is TGTGCCAGCAGCTTGTCTAGATCCTATGGCTACACCTTC. It is translated as CASSLSRSYGYTF.

The V call is TRBV29-1, the J call TRBJ1-1, with D perhaps TRBD1 (6 bases). Germline lookup yields CDR1 SQVTM and CDR2 ANQGSEA. The V end was cut by 6 bases, the J end by 1 base, with 15 bases between. This CDR3 is built from 14 residues. The CDR3 sequence: CSVGAGTGNTEAFF. CDR3 nucleotide sequence: TGCAGCGTGGGGGCCGGGACGGGGAACACTGAAGCTTTCTTT.

Regarding this clone: One end of the junction fails to match germline, which may point to a read error. This chain joins TRBV5-8 and TRBJ2-4; possibly TRBD1 for D (5 bases). The length of the CDR3 is 13 residues. Germline assignment: CDR1 SGHTS and CDR2 YDEGEE. This chain's CDR3 is CASNLDGQYIQYF. The CDR3 DNA reads as TGTGCCAGCAACTTGGACGGACAATACATTCAGTACTTC.

J is TRBJ2-1 and V is TRBV4-3, with TRBD1 as a possible D gene (5 bases). The CDR3 sequence is 15 residues long. With 0 bases removed from V and 5 bases from J, the gap between germline ends came to 11 bases. Germline CDR1 is LGHNA and CDR2 is YSLEER. The CDR3 reads CASSQDPRTHNEQFF. The CDR3 nucleotides are TGCGCCAGCAGCCAAGATCCCCGGACACACAATGAGCAGTTCTTC.

The chain couples TRBV28 to TRBJ2-2; tentative D call: TRBD1 (5 bases). The CDR3 extends over 14 amino acids. V shed 7 bases and J shed 5 bases, with 14 bases lying between them. Per germline, CDR1 MDHEN and CDR2 SYDVKM. For the CDR3, the DNA is TGTGCCAGCACGTGGCAGCCAGGGACCGGGGAGCTGTTTTTT. It is translated as CASTWQPGTGELFF.

This chain uses TRBV28 with TRBJ2-1; D perhaps matches TRBD1 (6 bases). The ends were cut back, 6 bases at V and 2 bases at J, with 11 bases in the middle. CDR1 MDHEN and CDR2 SYDVKM come from the germline V gene. The CDR3 is made up of 14 amino acids. CDR3 sequence: CASRFSGAYNEQFF. The CDR3, as DNA: TGTGCCAGCAGATTTTCAGGGGCCTACAATGAGCAGTTCTTC.